A selection of T cell receptor beta chains follows, all from one sample in a study of blood T cell repertoires in COVID-19. Sequenced by immunoSEQ multiplex PCR; TCRdb stores in-frame clones only, minus some. The sample carries 450,000 or so clones, roughly 91% recorded once. Sequencing used PBMCs or T cells enriched from blood (not recorded which). The receptors come from a man between 18 and 35 years old who had recovered from COVID-19. CDR3s include the opening cysteine and the closing phenylalanine or tryptophan. The order of the fields is CDR3 protein, CDR3 DNA, J gene, clone size, V gene, D gene. The D gene is left open where the match is weak. Rows give clone size only sometimes, using once, few, many, or a class for an expanded clone.

CDR3: CASTLAGLETQYF; DNA: TGTGCCTCAACTTTAGCGGGGCTAGAGACCCAGTACTTC; J: TRBJ2-5; size: -; V: TRBV30; D: TRBD2
CDR3: CSGGYGISGGYTF; DNA: TGCAGCGGTGGGTACGGAATTTCAGGGGGCTACACCTTC; J: TRBJ1-2; size: -; V: TRBV29-1; D: -
CDR3: CASSLEGSGYNEQFF; DNA: TGCGCCAGCAGCTTGGAGGGTAGCGGCTACAATGAGCAGTTCTTC; J: TRBJ2-1; size: -; V: TRBV5-1; D: -
CDR3: CASGSTGNTGELFF; DNA: TGTGCCAGCGGATCCACAGGGAACACCGGGGAGCTGTTTTTT; J: TRBJ2-2; size: -; V: TRBV6-5; D: -
CDR3: CASTTRREVGYTF; DNA: TGTGCCAGCACCACGAGGAGGGAAGTTGGCTACACCTTC; J: TRBJ1-2; size: once; V: TRBV12-3/TRBV12-4; D: -
CDR3: CASGQGNEQFF; DNA: TGTGCCAGCGGACAGGGCAATGAGCAGTTCTTC; J: TRBJ2-1; size: -; V: TRBV25-1; D: TRBD1
CDR3: CASSLRASTNEKLFF; DNA: TGTGCCAGCAGCTTGCGTGCGTCAACTAATGAAAAACTGTTTTTT; J: TRBJ1-4; size: -; V: TRBV5-8; D: -
CDR3: CAISDPGGPYGYTF; DNA: TGTGCCATCAGTGACCCGGGGGGCCCGTATGGCTACACCTTC; J: TRBJ1-2; size: -; V: TRBV10-3; D: -
CDR3: CASSTGQGGTDTQYF; DNA: TGTGCCAGCAGTACCGGACAGGGTGGCACAGATACGCAGTATTTT; J: TRBJ2-3; size: -; V: TRBV27; D: TRBD1
CDR3: CASSSAGTGLYGYTF; DNA: TGTGCCAGTAGTTCCGCCGGGACAGGGCTCTATGGCTACACCTTC; J: TRBJ1-2; size: -; V: TRBV19; D: TRBD1
CDR3: CASSDTVNYGYTF; DNA: TGCGCCAGCAGCGATACAGTGAACTATGGCTACACCTTC; J: TRBJ1-2; size: once; V: TRBV5-1; D: -
CDR3: CASSDTVLGAFF; DNA: TGTGCCAGCAGTGACACGGTGTTAGGAGCTTTCTTT; J: TRBJ1-1; size: -; V: TRBV27; D: -
CDR3: CATSRAGFATEAFF; DNA: TGTGCCACCAGCAGAGCCGGTTTTGCCACTGAAGCTTTCTTT; J: TRBJ1-1; size: few; V: TRBV15; D: -
CDR3: CASSSMRTEAFF; DNA: TGTGCCAGCAGTTCGATGCGGACTGAAGCTTTCTTT; J: TRBJ1-1; size: -; V: TRBV12-3/TRBV12-4; D: -
CDR3: CASSLVGLAGAPQFF; DNA: TGTGCCAGCAGCTTAGTTGGCCTAGCGGGAGCCCCGCAGTTCTTC; J: TRBJ2-1; size: -; V: TRBV7-2; D: TRBD2
CDR3: CASKGGPREQYF; DNA: TGTGCCAGCAAGGGAGGGCCTCGCGAGCAGTACTTC; J: TRBJ2-7; size: -; V: TRBV28; D: TRBD2
CDR3: CASSLDQLVLNTEAFF; DNA: TGTGCCAGCAGCTTAGATCAATTAGTCTTGAACACTGAAGCTTTCTTT; J: TRBJ1-1; size: -; V: TRBV11-2; D: -
CDR3: CAISGASVSGEQFF; DNA: TGTGCCATCAGTGGAGCTAGCGTCTCGGGTGAGCAGTTCTTC; J: TRBJ2-1; size: -; V: TRBV10-3; D: -
CDR3: CASRPTGGRGYTF; DNA: TGTGCCAGCAGACCGACAGGGGGTCGGGGCTACACCTTC; J: TRBJ1-2; size: -; V: TRBV12-3/TRBV12-4; D: TRBD1
CDR3: CASTPGSGNQPQHF; DNA: TGTGCCAGCACCCCGGGATCGGGCAATCAGCCCCAGCATTTT; J: TRBJ1-5; size: -; V: TRBV6-5; D: -
CDR3: CASSRRGVGHQNSPLHF; DNA: TGTGCCAGCTCACGAAGGGGAGTGGGACATCAGAATTCACCCCTCCACTTT; J: TRBJ1-6; size: -; V: TRBV18; D: -
CDR3: CASSPPGGDQPQHF; DNA: TGTGCCAGCAGCCCCCCGGGAGGGGATCAGCCCCAGCATTTT; J: TRBJ1-5; size: -; V: TRBV7-2; D: -
CDR3: CARSKDRGYNEQFF; DNA: TGTGCCAGAAGCAAAGACAGGGGGTACAATGAGCAGTTCTTC; J: TRBJ2-1; size: once; V: TRBV5-3; D: TRBD1
CDR3: CASSQVTSGDGYTF; DNA: TGCGCCAGCAGCCAAGTAACTTCCGGAGATGGCTACACCTTC; J: TRBJ1-2; size: -; V: TRBV4-1; D: -
CDR3: CASSPPPGEGTSGELFF; DNA: TGTGCCAGCAGCCCCCCGCCGGGGGAGGGCACGTCCGGGGAGCTGTTTTTT; J: TRBJ2-2; size: -; V: TRBV11-3; D: TRBD2
CDR3: CASSLSSGNSPLHF; DNA: TGTGCCAGCAGTTTATCCTCCGGGAATTCACCCCTCCACTTT; J: TRBJ1-6; size: -; V: TRBV27; D: -
CDR3: CASSRGQSYEQYF; DNA: TGTGCCAGCAGTCGGGGACAGAGCTACGAGCAGTACTTC; J: TRBJ2-7; size: -; V: TRBV6-5; D: TRBD1
CDR3: CATSDLPHGGVVYNEQFF; DNA: TGTGCCACCAGTGATTTGCCCCATGGCGGGGTCGTCTACAATGAGCAGTTCTTC; J: TRBJ2-1; size: -; V: TRBV24-1; D: -
CDR3: CASSVAYEQYF; DNA: TGTGCCAGCAGCGTCGCCTACGAGCAGTACTTC; J: TRBJ2-7; size: -; V: TRBV12-3/TRBV12-4; D: -
CDR3: CAHATGGKNTEAFF; DNA: TGTGCCCACGCGACAGGGGGCAAGAACACTGAAGCTTTCTTT; J: TRBJ1-1; size: -; V: TRBV30; D: TRBD1
CDR3: CASSFARELDSYFTGELFF; DNA: TGTGCCAGCAGCTTCGCACGCGAACTGGACAGCTACTTCACCGGGGAGCTGTTTTTT; J: TRBJ2-2; size: -; V: TRBV7-2; D: -
CDR3: CASSPSPGQGATGELFF; DNA: TGTGCCAGCAGCCCTTCTCCGGGACAGGGGGCGACCGGGGAGCTGTTTTTT; J: TRBJ2-2; size: -; V: TRBV9; D: TRBD1
CDR3: CASSLDYYNEQFF; DNA: TGCGCCAGCAGCTTGGACTATTACAATGAGCAGTTCTTC; J: TRBJ2-1; size: -; V: TRBV5-1; D: -
CDR3: CASSLYSNQPQHF; DNA: TGTGCCAGCAGTCTGTATAGCAATCAGCCCCAGCATTTT; J: TRBJ1-5; size: -; V: TRBV12-3/TRBV12-4; D: -
CDR3: CAWSFVGGGPSYEQYF; DNA: TGTGCCTGGAGTTTCGTGGGGGGAGGGCCGTCCTACGAGCAGTACTTC; J: TRBJ2-7; size: -; V: TRBV30; D: TRBD2
CDR3: CASSGPDWGVEGNQPQHF; DNA: TGTGCCAGCAGTGGACCGGACTGGGGGGTCGAGGGCAATCAGCCCCAGCATTTT; J: TRBJ1-5; size: -; V: TRBV2; D: -
CDR3: CASSRGQGGNSPLHF; DNA: TGTGCCAGTAGTAGGGGACAGGGTGGTAATTCACCCCTCCACTTT; J: TRBJ1-6; size: -; V: TRBV19; D: TRBD1
CDR3: CASSWRGEYTDTQYF; DNA: TGCGCCAGCAGCTGGCGGGGGGAATACACAGATACGCAGTATTTT; J: TRBJ2-3; size: -; V: TRBV5-1; D: TRBD2
CDR3: CASSLGGGAGTGMFF; DNA: TGTGCCAGCAGTTTAGGCGGTGGGGCCGGGACAGGGATGTTTTTT; J: TRBJ1-4; size: -; V: TRBV27; D: TRBD1
CDR3: CASSGRGGFSDTQYF; DNA: TGTGCCAGCAGCGGACGCGGGGGTTTCTCAGATACGCAGTATTTT; J: TRBJ2-3; size: -; V: TRBV9; D: TRBD2
CDR3: CASRRQGRSYGYTF; DNA: TGTGCCAGCAGAAGGCAGGGTCGGTCGTATGGCTACACCTTC; J: TRBJ1-2; size: -; V: TRBV28; D: -
CDR3: CASTRRDRGSDEQFF; DNA: TGTGCCAGCACCCGCCGGGACAGGGGGTCGGATGAGCAGTTCTTC; J: TRBJ2-1; size: -; V: TRBV5-4; D: TRBD1
CDR3: CSASPGTGETEAFF; DNA: TGCAGCGCGAGTCCCGGGACAGGGGAAACTGAAGCTTTCTTT; J: TRBJ1-1; size: few; V: TRBV29-1; D: TRBD1
CDR3: CASSYLDRGRNTIYF; DNA: TGTGCCAGCAGTTACTTGGACAGGGGACGGAACACCATATATTTT; J: TRBJ1-3; size: -; V: TRBV6-5; D: TRBD1
CDR3: CASSRSQRGSYEQYF; DNA: TGTGCCAGCAGCCGTAGTCAGCGGGGCTCCTACGAGCAGTACTTC; J: TRBJ2-7; size: -; V: TRBV14; D: TRBD2
CDR3: CASSLPSEGDTQYF; DNA: TGTGCCAGCAGTTTACCTTCCGAGGGAGATACGCAGTATTTT; J: TRBJ2-3; size: -; V: TRBV28; D: -
CDR3: CASSQGGQGTYEQYF; DNA: TGCGCCAGCAGCCAGGGGGGACAGGGAACGTACGAGCAGTACTTC; J: TRBJ2-7; size: -; V: TRBV4-1; D: TRBD1
CDR3: CASSLGTNEAFF; DNA: TGTGCCAGCAGTTTGGGGACAAATGAAGCTTTCTTT; J: TRBJ1-1; size: -; V: TRBV28; D: -
CDR3: CASSLGGMKYYGYTF; DNA: TGTGCCAGCAGCTTGGGAGGGATGAAGTACTATGGCTACACCTTC; J: TRBJ1-2; size: -; V: TRBV5-6; D: -
CDR3: CASSEARINNQPQHF; DNA: TGTGCCAGCAGTGAGGCCAGGATTAACAATCAGCCCCAGCATTTT; J: TRBJ1-5; size: once; V: TRBV2; D: -
CDR3: CASSVEGTLNYGYTF; DNA: TGTGCCAGCAGCGTAGAGGGGACACTAAACTATGGCTACACCTTC; J: TRBJ1-2; size: -; V: TRBV9; D: -